Listed below are T cell receptor beta chains from one sample, sequenced in a study of Ad26.COV2.S vaccination and SARS-CoV-2 variants. The table came from immunoSEQ multiplex PCR; TCRdb's copy has only in-frame clones and leaves some out. Among 380,000 or so clones listed, about 88% were seen once. The sample consisted of peripheral blood, taken in a trial of Ad26.COV2.S vaccine versus placebo. Receptor source: a person between 18 and 60 years old who received the Ad26.COV2.S COVID-19 vaccine or a placebo. The CDR3 runs from the conserved cysteine through the conserved F or W. D genes are given only for firm matches. Part of the rows lack a size; the others show once, few, many or a class for expanded clones.

j_call,v_call,d_call,clone_size,cdr3_nt,cdr3_aa
TRBJ2-2,TRBV5-4,-,-,TGTGCCAGCAGCTTGGCCGGGATGAACACCGGGGAGCTGTTTTTT,CASSLAGMNTGELFF
TRBJ1-5,TRBV18,TRBD1,-,TGTGCCAGCTCACCCGAACAGGGGAGTCAGCCCCAGCATTTT,CASSPEQGSQPQHF
TRBJ2-3,TRBV7-2,TRBD1,once,TGTGCCAGCAGCTTAGAGGGCAGGGGGTCAATAGATACGCAGTATTTT,CASSLEGRGSIDTQYF
TRBJ2-3,TRBV7-8,-,-,TGTGCCAGCAACCCCTCCTACCCCCTCGGTCCCGCAGGGACAGATACGCAGTATTTT,CASNPSYPLGPAGTDTQYF
TRBJ2-3,TRBV4-3,TRBD2,-,TGCGCCAGCAGCCTCTCCGGGACTAGCAGCGATACGCAGTATTTT,CASSLSGTSSDTQYF
TRBJ1-6,TRBV6-4,-,-,TGTGCCAGCAGTGACAGCCGGAATTCACCCCTCCACTTT,CASSDSRNSPLHF
TRBJ1-1,TRBV20-1,-,-,TGCAGTGGGGAGACTCGAGATGAAGCTTTCTTT,CSGETRDEAFF
TRBJ1-3,TRBV7-3,-,-,TGTGCCAGCAGCTTCCGGACGGTGAGAAACACCATATATTTT,CASSFRTVRNTIYF
TRBJ2-7,TRBV4-2,-,-,TGTGCCAGCAGCCAAGATCTTTCTGCAGGGTCCTACGAGCAGTACTTC,CASSQDLSAGSYEQYF
TRBJ2-5,TRBV24-1,-,many,TGTGCCACCAGTTCGCAGGGGGAGACCCAGTACTTC,CATSSQGETQYF
TRBJ2-3,TRBV5-4,TRBD2,-,TGTGCCAGCAGCTTAACTAGCGGATACCCAGATACGCAGTATTTT,CASSLTSGYPDTQYF
TRBJ2-1,TRBV14,-,-,TGTGCCAGCAGCCGTACTCTCGGCTCCTACAATGAGCAGTTCTTC,CASSRTLGSYNEQFF
TRBJ2-3,TRBV5-1,-,-,TGCGCCAGCAGCTTGGGCCCCACAGATACGCAGTATTTT,CASSLGPTDTQYF
TRBJ2-1,TRBV11-2,TRBD2,few,TGTGCCAGCAGCCCTAGACTAGCGGGAGGTCATGAGCAGTTCTTC,CASSPRLAGGHEQFF
TRBJ2-7,TRBV27,-,-,TGTGCCAGCAGTGGATACAGGGGGGGTATATACGAGCAGTACTTC,CASSGYRGGIYEQYF